The 22 T cell receptor beta chains given below trace back to one sample, sequenced in a study of T cell repertoires in cytomegalovirus infection. TCRdb itself ran the reads through MiXCR, one entry per CDR3 protein. The sample has 700,000 to 950,000 distinct CDR3 sequences, roughly 33% seen once. Antigens for these TCRs are unknown. Source: cultured CD8+ T cells from PBMCs, taken from culture after CMV antigen stimulation. These receptors all come from a human donor in good health (CMV status not recorded). Some clones in this sample may be carry-over from other donors' samples.

The rearrangement links TRBV18 to TRBJ2-4; 7 nucleotides line up with TRBD1. Trimming at V came to 0 bases and at J to 3 bases, leaving 5 bases not matched to a gene. This CDR3 has 16 residues. Germline V lookup: CDR1 KGHSH, CDR2 LQKENI. This chain's CDR3 is CASSPPQGPNKNIQYF. CDR3 nucleotide sequence: TGTGCCAGCTCACCACCACAGGGGCCCAACAAAAACATTCAGTACTTC.

The gene calls are TRBV27 and TRBJ2-1; 8 nucleotides agree with TRBD2. Germline V lookup: CDR1 MNHEY, CDR2 SMNVEV (reference sequence). The junction had 6 bases not matched to a gene; V was cut back by 5 bases and J by 0 bases. This CDR3 has 16 amino acids. The CDR3 loop reads CASSVSAGDSYNEQFF. CDR3 DNA: TGTGCCAGCAGTGTCTCAGCGGGGGACTCCTACAATGAGCAGTTCTTC.

The chain combines TRBV5-1 with TRBJ2-1; D gene uncertain. The CDR3 sequence is 15 residues long. The V end was cut by 2 bases, the J end by 8 bases, with 17 bases between. CDR1 is SGHRS and CDR2 is YFSETQ in the germline V gene. The chain's CDR3 is CASSFQDLLLDEQFF. CDR3 DNA sequence: TGCGCCAGCAGCTTTCAGGACCTCCTATTAGATGAGCAGTTCTTC. Full variable domain (missing parts from reference TRBV5-1 and TRBJ2-1): KAGVTQTPRYLIKTRGQQVTLSCSPISGHRSVSWYQQTPGQGLQFLFEYFSETQRNKGNFPGRFSGRQFSNSRSEMNVSTLELGDSALYLCASSFQDLLLDEQFFGPGTRLTVL.

The table lists this clonotype with a few counts. The chain couples TRBV19 to TRBJ1-1; D is undetermined. The germline V gene has CDR1 LNHDA and CDR2 SQIVND (reference sequence). There are 14 residues in the CDR3. Deletions cut 3 bases from V and 0 bases from J, with 8 bases between. CDR3 DNA: TGTGCCAGTAGTATTGGGGTTTTGAACACTGAAGCTTTCTTT. This gives the protein CASSIGVLNTEAFF.

The chain combines TRBV9 with TRBJ1-6, with no clear D. The germline gives CDR1 SGDLS, CDR2 YYNGEE. The V gene lost 0 bases and the J gene lost 10 bases, with 11 bases spanning the gap. This CDR3 contains 14 residues. CDR3 bases: TGTGCCAGCAGCGTAGGCCCGGGAGACTCACCCCTCCACTTT. The encoded protein is CASSVGPGDSPLHF.

This clonotype was recorded a few times. The V and J genes are TRBV3-1 and TRBJ1-2; D remains ambiguous. Germline loops: CDR1 LGHDT, CDR2 YNNKEL (reference sequence). The germline V and J ends were trimmed by 1 base and 0 bases, with 9 bases remaining between them. This CDR3 comprises 15 residues. CDR3 DNA: TGTGCCAGCAGCCAAGGCGGCAGAACTAACTATGGCTACACCTTC. Its translation: CASSQGGRTNYGYTF. Looking up the rest from reference TRBV3-1 and TRBJ1-2 gives the full variable domain: DTAVSQTPKYLVTQMGNDKSIKCEQNLGHDTMYWYKQDSKKFLKIMFSYNNKELIINETVPNRFSPKSPDKAHLNLHINSLELGDSAVYFCASSQGGRTNYGYTFGSGTRLTVV.

This clonotype has a single count. The chain joins TRBV5-5 to TRBJ1-5, with 11 bases fitting TRBD1. CDR3 length: 17 amino acids. Germline values: CDR1 SGHKS, CDR2 YYEKEE (reference sequence). Trimming took 0 bases from V and 6 from J; bases not matched to a gene: 8. CDR3: CASSLAGQGASSQPQHF. The CDR3 DNA sequence: TGTGCCAGCAGCTTGGCCGGACAGGGGGCATCTAGTCAGCCCCAGCATTTT. The whole variable domain, remainder taken from reference TRBV5-5 and TRBJ1-5, is DAGVTQSPTHLIKTRGQQVTLRCSPISGHKSVSWYQQVLGQGPQFIFQYYEKEERGRGNFPDRFSARQFPNYSSELNVNALLLGDSALYLCASSLAGQGASSQPQHFGDGTRLSIL.

The table lists this clonotype with a few counts. This chain uses TRBV7-6 with TRBJ2-3, with 9 positions matching TRBD2. With V trimmed by 1 base and J by 0 bases, 2 bases remained unmatched. Germline V gene sequence: CDR1 SGHVS, CDR2 FNYEAQ. The CDR3 is 16 amino acids. The chain's CDR3 is CASSLESGGSTDTQYF. The CDR3 DNA follows: TGTGCCAGCAGCTTAGAGAGCGGGGGGAGCACAGATACGCAGTATTTT.

Regarding this clonotype: It may be a read error: a sequence one base away is much more abundant. This is likely a read error, given that the CDR3 carries no conserved phenylalanine or tryptophan at its end. The chain is built from TRBV7-2 and TRBJ1-1, with D maybe TRBD1 (6 bases). Deletions cut 6 bases from V and 7 bases from J, with 15 bases between. There are 13 residues in the CDR3. Germline V lookup: CDR1 SGHTA, CDR2 FQGNSA. In nucleotides, the CDR3 is TGTGCCAGCAGTATACAGGGAGGGGGTGAAGCTTTCTAT. Protein product: CASSIQGGGEAFY.

The rearrangement joins TRBV3-1 to TRBJ2-3; 12 bases fit TRBD2. The CDR3 length is 15 residues. Trimming cost V 7 bases and J 4 bases; bases outside gene matches: 6. Looked up from germline, CDR1 is LGHDT and CDR2 is YNNKEL (reference sequence). The CDR3 coding sequence is TGTGCCAGCACCCCTAGCGGGGGGGCCTCAGATACGCAGTATTTT. It encodes CASTPSGGASDTQYF.

The chain combines TRBV19 with TRBJ2-3, with 7 positions matching TRBD1. V lost 5 bases and J lost 2; bases outside the gene matches: 7. The CDR3 sequence is 15 residues long. The germline V gene has CDR1 LNHDA and CDR2 SQIVND (reference sequence). The CDR3 region has the DNA TGTGCCAGTAGTCCTGCGACAGGGACCACAGATACGCAGTATTTT. Amino acid sequence: CASSPATGTTDTQYF.

The chain is built from TRBV19 and TRBJ2-7; a possible D gene is TRBD2 (5 bases). The CDR3 runs to 15 residues. V was trimmed by 1 base and J by 0 bases, leaving 10 bases between them. The germline V gene has CDR1 LNHDA and CDR2 SQIVND (reference sequence). The CDR3 region is CASSIAATSSYEQYF. The CDR3 nucleotides read TGTGCCAGTAGTATAGCTGCTACTAGCTCCTACGAGCAGTACTTC.

This clonotype was detected ten times or more. The chain employs TRBV7-3 and TRBJ1-1; a possible D gene is TRBD1 (6 bases). Trimming removed 3 bases from V and 3 bases from J, with 8 bases in between. The germline V gene has CDR1 SGHTA and CDR2 FQGTGA. The CDR3 spans 13 residues. CDR3 nucleotide sequence: TGTGCCAGCAGCTTCGGGGGGCACACTGAAGCTTTCTTT. This gives the protein CASSFGGHTEAFF.

The chain recombines TRBV7-6 with TRBJ2-7; no clear D. Trimming cost V 4 bases and J 3 bases, with 16 bases left between them. CDR1 and CDR2 from the germline V gene are SGHVS and FNYEAQ. This CDR3 region has 15 residues. The CDR3 DNA is TGTGCCAGCAGCTCCGGCCCAGATTTTAGCTACGAGCAGTACGTC. This translates into CASSSGPDFSYEQYV.

This clonotype was counted only a few times. The chain links TRBV7-9 to TRBJ2-7; TRBD1 matches at 7 bases. J lost 9 bases, V lost 7 bases, and 15 bases had no gene match. This CDR3 is 14 amino acids long. CDR1 is SEHNR, CDR2 FQNEAQ, per germline (reference sequence). CDR3 sequence: CASNAGGSDRVQYF. CDR3 DNA: TGTGCCAGCAACGCAGGGGGATCCGATCGCGTGCAGTACTTC.

There are a few counts of this clonotype. The rearrangement joins TRBV6-1 to TRBJ1-3; D gene unclear. V lost 2 bases and J 2 bases, leaving 4 bases between the germline ends. CDR1 MNHNS and CDR2 SASEGT come from the germline V gene. This CDR3 is built from 13 residues. In DNA form, the CDR3 reads TGTGCCAGCAGTGAAAGGCCTGGAAACACCATATATTTT. Protein: CASSERPGNTIYF.

The chain couples TRBV12-3 or TRBV12-4 to TRBJ1-2; possibly TRBD1 for D (5 bases). Deletions cut 2 bases from V and 7 bases from J, with 17 bases between. This CDR3 contains 15 residues. CDR3 DNA: TGTGCCAGCAGTTTACGGGGGGATGTAGGGTCTGGCTACACCTTC. As protein: CASSLRGDVGSGYTF.

The V call is TRBV13, the J call TRBJ2-5; 7 nucleotides line up with TRBD2. CDR1 is PRHDT, CDR2 FYEKMQ, per germline (reference sequence). The CDR3 runs 17 residues. The J segment lost 2 bases and the V segment lost 5 bases, leaving 14 bases of the junction unmatched. The CDR3 coding sequence is TGTGCCAGCAGCCCACACCGGGGAGGGAGGGGACAAGAGACCCAGTACTTC. Its protein is CASSPHRGGRGQETQYF. The full variable domain, rest sourced from reference TRBV13 and TRBJ2-5, is AAGVIQSPRHLIKEKRETATLKCYPIPRHDTVYWYQQGPGQDPQFLISFYEKMQSDKGSIPDRFSAQQFSDYHSELNMSSLELGDSALYFCASSPHRGGRGQETQYFGPGTRLLVL.

This clonotype has only one observation. The chain joins TRBV24-1 to TRBJ2-2, with D unresolved. CDR1 KGHDR and CDR2 SFDVKD come from the germline V gene. The length of the CDR3 is 14 residues. V was clipped by 1 base and J by 8 bases, with 10 bases between them. The CDR3: CATSDLFRSGELFF. The CDR3 DNA reads TGTGCCACCAGTGATTTATTTAGGTCGGGGGAGCTGTTTTTT.

The chain recombines TRBV18 with TRBJ2-7; tentatively, D is TRBD1 (6 bases). This CDR3 comprises 14 residues. Germline CDR1 KGHSH, CDR2 LQKENI. Trimming cost V 2 bases and J 3 bases, with 11 bases left between them. The CDR3 coding sequence is TGTGCCAGCTCACCAGGCAGAGGGGGCTACGAGCAGTACGTC. This translates into CASSPGRGGYEQYV.

This clonotype was found a few times. The gene calls are TRBV2 and TRBJ1-5; TRBD1 is a possible D gene (6 bases). The CDR3 extends over 14 amino acids. The germline gives CDR1 SNHLY, CDR2 FYNNEI. Trimming stripped 8 bases from V and 5 bases from J, with 16 bases between. The CDR3 region is CASYTGFPDQPQHF. CDR3 DNA sequence: TGTGCCAGCTACACAGGGTTTCCAGATCAGCCCCAGCATTTT.

V is TRBV7-2 and J is TRBJ2-7; D is possibly TRBD1 (6 bases). The germline gives CDR1 SGHTA, CDR2 FQGNSA. The V end was cut by 5 bases, the J end by 0 bases, with 11 bases between. The CDR3 extends over 14 amino acids. The CDR3 loop reads CASSARDNSYEQYV. The CDR3 coding sequence is TGTGCCAGCAGCGCGAGGGACAACTCCTACGAGCAGTACGTC.